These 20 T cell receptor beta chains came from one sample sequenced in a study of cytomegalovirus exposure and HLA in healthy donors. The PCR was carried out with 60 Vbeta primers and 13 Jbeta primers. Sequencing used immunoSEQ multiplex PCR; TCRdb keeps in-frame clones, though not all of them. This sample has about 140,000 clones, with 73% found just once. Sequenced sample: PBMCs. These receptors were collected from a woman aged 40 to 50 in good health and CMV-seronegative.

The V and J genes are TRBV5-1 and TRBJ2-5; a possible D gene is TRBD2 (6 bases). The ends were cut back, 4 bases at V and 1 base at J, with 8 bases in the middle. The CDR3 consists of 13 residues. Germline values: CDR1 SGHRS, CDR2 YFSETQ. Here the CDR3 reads CASSPGGQETQYF. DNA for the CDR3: TGCGCCAGCAGCCCCGGGGGCCAAGAGACCCAGTACTTC.

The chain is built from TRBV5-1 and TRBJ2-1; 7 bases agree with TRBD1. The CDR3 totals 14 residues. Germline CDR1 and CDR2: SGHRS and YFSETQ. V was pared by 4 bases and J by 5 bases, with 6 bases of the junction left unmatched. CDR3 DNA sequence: TGCGCCAGCAGCCCGGGACAGCACAACAATGAGCAGTTCTTC. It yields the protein CASSPGQHNNEQFF.

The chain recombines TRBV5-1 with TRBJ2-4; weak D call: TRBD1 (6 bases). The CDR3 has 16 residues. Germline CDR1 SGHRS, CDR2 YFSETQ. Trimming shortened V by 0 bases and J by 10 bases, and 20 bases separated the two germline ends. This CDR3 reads CASSLDSGATSRIQYF. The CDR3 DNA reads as TGCGCCAGCAGCTTGGATTCAGGGGCCACCTCCAGGATTCAGTACTTC.

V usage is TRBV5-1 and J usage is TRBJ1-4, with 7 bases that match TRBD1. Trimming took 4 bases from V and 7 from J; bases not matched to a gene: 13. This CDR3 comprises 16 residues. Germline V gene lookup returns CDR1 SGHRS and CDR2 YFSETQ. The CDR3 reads CASSPNLGQPTEKLFF. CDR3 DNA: TGCGCCAGCAGCCCAAATCTGGGACAGCCGACTGAAAAACTGTTTTTT.

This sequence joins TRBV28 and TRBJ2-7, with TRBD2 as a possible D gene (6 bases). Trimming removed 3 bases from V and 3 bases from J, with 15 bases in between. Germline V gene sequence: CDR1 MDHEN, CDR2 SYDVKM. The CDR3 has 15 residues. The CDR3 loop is CASSFSPGGLYEQYV. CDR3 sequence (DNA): TGTGCCAGCAGTTTTAGCCCCGGGGGACTCTACGAGCAGTACGTC.

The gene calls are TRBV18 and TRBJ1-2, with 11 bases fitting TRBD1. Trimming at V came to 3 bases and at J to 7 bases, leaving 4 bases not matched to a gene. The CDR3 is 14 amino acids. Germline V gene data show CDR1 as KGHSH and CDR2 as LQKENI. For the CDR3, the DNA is TGTGCCAGCTCACCTGGACAGGGGGCTCTTGGCTACACCTTC. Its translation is CASSPGQGALGYTF. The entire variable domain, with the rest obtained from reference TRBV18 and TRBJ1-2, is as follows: NAGVMQNPRHLVRRRGQEARLRCSPMKGHSHVYWYRQLPEEGLKFMVYLQKENIIDESGMPKERFSAEFPKEGPSILRIQQVVRGDSAAYFCASSPGQGALGYTFGSGTRLTVV.

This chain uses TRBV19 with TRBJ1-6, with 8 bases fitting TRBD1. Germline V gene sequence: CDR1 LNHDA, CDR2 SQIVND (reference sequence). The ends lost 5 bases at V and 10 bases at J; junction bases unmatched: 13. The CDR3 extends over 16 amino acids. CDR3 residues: CASSPPGQGNYSPLHF. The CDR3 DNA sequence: TGTGCCAGTAGTCCACCCGGACAGGGAAATTACTCACCCCTCCACTTT.

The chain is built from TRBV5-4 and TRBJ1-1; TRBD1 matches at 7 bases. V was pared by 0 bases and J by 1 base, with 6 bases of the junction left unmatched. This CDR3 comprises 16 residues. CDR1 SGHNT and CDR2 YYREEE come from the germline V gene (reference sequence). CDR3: CASSLAAGGRNTEAFF. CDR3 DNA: TGTGCCAGCAGCTTGGCGGCAGGGGGTAGGAACACTGAAGCTTTCTTT.

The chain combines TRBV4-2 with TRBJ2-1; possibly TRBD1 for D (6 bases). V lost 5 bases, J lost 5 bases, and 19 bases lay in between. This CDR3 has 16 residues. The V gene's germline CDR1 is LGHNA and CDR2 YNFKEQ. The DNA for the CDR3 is TGTGCCAGCAGCTCAGTCTTAGGACAGAATAACAATGAGCAGTTCTTC. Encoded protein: CASSSVLGQNNNEQFF.

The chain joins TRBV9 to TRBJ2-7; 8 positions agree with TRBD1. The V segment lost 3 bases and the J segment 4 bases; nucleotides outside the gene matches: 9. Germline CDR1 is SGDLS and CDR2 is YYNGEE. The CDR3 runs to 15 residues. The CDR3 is CASSAASGGIYEQYF. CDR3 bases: TGTGCCAGCAGCGCCGCCTCAGGGGGCATATACGAGCAGTACTTC.

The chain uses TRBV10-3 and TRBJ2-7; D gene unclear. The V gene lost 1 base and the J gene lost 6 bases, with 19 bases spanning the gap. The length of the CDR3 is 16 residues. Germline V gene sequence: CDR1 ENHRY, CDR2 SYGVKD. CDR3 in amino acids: CAISEYRMEASGEQYF. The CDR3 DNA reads TGTGCCATCAGTGAGTACCGCATGGAAGCATCAGGCGAGCAGTACTTC.

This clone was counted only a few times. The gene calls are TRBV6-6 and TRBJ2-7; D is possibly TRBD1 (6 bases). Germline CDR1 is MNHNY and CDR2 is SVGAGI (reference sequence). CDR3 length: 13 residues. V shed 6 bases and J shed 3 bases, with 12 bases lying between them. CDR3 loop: CASSSDRIYEQYV. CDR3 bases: TGTGCCAGCAGCTCCGACAGGATCTACGAGCAGTACGTC.

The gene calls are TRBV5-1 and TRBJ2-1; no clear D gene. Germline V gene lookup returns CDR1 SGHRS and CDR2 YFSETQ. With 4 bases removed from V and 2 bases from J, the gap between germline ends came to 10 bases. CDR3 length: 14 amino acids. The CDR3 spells CASSQADTYNEQFF. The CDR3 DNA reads TGCGCCAGCAGCCAGGCCGATACCTACAATGAGCAGTTCTTC. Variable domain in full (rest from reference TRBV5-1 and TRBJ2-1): KAGVTQTPRYLIKTRGQQVTLSCSPISGHRSVSWYQQTPGQGLQFLFEYFSETQRNKGNFPGRFSGRQFSNSRSEMNVSTLELGDSALYLCASSQADTYNEQFFGPGTRLTVL.

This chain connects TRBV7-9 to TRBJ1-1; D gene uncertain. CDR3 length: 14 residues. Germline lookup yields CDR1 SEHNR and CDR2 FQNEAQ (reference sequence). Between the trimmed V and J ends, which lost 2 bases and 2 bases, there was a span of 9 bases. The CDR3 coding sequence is TGTGCCAGCAGCTTACTAGGACTTAACACTGAAGCTTTCTTT. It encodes CASSLLGLNTEAFF.

In DNA form, the CDR3 reads TGCAGCGTAGTACGATCGGCGAACACCGGGGAGCTGTTTTTT. It encodes CSVVRSANTGELFF. The genes are TRBV29-1 and TRBJ2-2; D call uncertain. The CDR3 has 14 amino acids. The germline V gene encodes CDR1 SQVTM and CDR2 ANQGSEA. V was trimmed by 6 bases and J by 0 bases, leaving 11 bases between them.

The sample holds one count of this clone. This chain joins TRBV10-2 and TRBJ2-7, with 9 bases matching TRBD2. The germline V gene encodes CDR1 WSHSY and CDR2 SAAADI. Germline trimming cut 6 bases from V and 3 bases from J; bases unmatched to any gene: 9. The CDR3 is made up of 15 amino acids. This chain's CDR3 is CASRPKTSGNYEQYF. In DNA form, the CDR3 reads TGCGCCAGCAGGCCAAAGACTAGCGGCAACTACGAGCAGTACTTC.

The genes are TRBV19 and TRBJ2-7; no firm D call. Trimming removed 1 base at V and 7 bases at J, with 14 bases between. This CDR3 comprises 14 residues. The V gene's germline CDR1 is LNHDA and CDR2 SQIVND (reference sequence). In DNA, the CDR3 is TGTGCCAGTAGTATAGTAGCAAGAGGTGGTGAGCAGTACTTC. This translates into CASSIVARGGEQYF.

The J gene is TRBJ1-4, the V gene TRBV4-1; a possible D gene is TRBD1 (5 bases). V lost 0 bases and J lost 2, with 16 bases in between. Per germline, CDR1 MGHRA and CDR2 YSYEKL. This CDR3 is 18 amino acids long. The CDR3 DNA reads TGCGCCAGCAGCCAAGATCTTTCGGGGGTTCGGACTAATGAAAAACTGTTTTTT. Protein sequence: CASSQDLSGVRTNEKLFF.

CDR3: CASSSSGFYGYTF. The DNA of the CDR3 is TGTGCCAGCAGCTCCTCAGGATTCTATGGCTACACCTTC. The chain joins TRBV7-9 to TRBJ1-2, with D unresolved. This CDR3 has 13 amino acids. Germline V gene data show CDR1 as SEHNR and CDR2 as FQNEAQ (reference sequence). V dropped 4 bases and J dropped 4 bases, with 10 bases sitting between them.

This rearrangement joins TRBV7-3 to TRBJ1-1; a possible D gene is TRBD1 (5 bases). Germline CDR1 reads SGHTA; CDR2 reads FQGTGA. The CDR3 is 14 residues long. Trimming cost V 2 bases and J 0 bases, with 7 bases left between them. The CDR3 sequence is CASSLAGMNTEAFF. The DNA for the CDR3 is TGTGCCAGCAGCTTAGCAGGGATGAACACTGAAGCTTTCTTT.